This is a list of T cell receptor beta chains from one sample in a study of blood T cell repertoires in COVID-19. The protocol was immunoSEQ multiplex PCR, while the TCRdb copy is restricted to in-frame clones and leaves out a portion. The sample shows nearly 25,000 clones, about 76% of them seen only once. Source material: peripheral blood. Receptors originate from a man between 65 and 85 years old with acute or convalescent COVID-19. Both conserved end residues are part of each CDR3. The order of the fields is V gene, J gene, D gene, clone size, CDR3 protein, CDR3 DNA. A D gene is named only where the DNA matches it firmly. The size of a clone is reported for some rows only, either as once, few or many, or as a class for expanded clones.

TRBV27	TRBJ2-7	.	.	CASSRLTGYGYEQYF	TGTGCCAGCAGTCGACTGACAGGTTACGGCTACGAGCAGTACTTC
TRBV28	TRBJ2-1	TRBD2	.	CASSDSPGLAGDEQFF	TGTGCCAGCAGCGACTCCCCGGGACTAGCGGGAGATGAGCAGTTCTTC
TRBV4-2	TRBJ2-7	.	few	CASSQDYRSSYEQYF	TGTGCCAGCAGCCAAGATTATCGGAGCTCCTACGAGCAGTACTTC
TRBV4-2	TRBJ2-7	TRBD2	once	CASSQELAGGFYEQYF	TGTGCCAGCAGCCAAGAATTAGCGGGGGGTTTTTACGAGCAGTACTTC
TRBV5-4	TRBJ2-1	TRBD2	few	CASIPDLAVPYNEQFF	TGTGCCAGCATCCCCGACCTAGCGGTTCCCTACAATGAGCAGTTCTTC
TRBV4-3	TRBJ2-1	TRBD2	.	CASSQGLAGAREQFF	TGCGCCAGCAGCCAAGGACTAGCGGGAGCGAGAGAGCAGTTCTTC
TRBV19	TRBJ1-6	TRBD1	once	CASSAQGNKSPLHF	TGTGCCAGTAGTGCACAGGGGAATAAATCACCCCTCCACTTT
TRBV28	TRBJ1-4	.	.	CASSFVATNEKLFF	TGTGCCAGCAGTTTCGTAGCGACTAATGAAAAACTGTTTTTT
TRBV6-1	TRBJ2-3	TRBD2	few	CASSEGLAGIVAQYF	TGTGCCAGCAGTGAGGGACTAGCGGGGATAGTTGCGCAGTATTTT
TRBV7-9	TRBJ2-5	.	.	CASSLPQGGQETQYF	TGTGCCAGCAGCTTACCCCAGGGGGGTCAAGAGACCCAGTACTTC
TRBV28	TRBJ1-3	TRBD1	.	CASSLGTGGLNTIYF	TGTGCCAGCAGTTTAGGGACAGGGGGCCTAAACACCATATATTTT
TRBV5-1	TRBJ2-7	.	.	CASSLNVQGKDEQYF	TGCGCCAGCAGCTTGAACGTTCAGGGTAAGGACGAGCAGTACTTC
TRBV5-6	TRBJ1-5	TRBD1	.	CASSRDRGTPQHF	TGTGCCAGCAGCCGGGACAGGGGGACGCCCCAGCATTTT
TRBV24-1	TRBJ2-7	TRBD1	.	CATQDRGYEQYF	TGTGCCACCCAGGACAGGGGGTACGAGCAGTACTTC
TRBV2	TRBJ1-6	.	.	CASRGGTWDSPLHF	TGTGCCAGCAGAGGAGGGACTTGGGATTCACCCCTCCACTTT
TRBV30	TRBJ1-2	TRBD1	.	CAWRDRGLEYGYTF	TGTGCCTGGAGGGACAGGGGATTGGAGTATGGCTACACCTTC
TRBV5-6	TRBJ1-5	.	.	CASSPDGGNQPQHF	TGTGCCAGCAGCCCGGACGGAGGAAATCAGCCCCAGCATTTT
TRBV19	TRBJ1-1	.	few	CASSTGQSTYTEAFF	TGTGCCAGTAGTACCGGACAGTCTACTTACACTGAAGCTTTCTTT
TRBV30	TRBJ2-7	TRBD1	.	CAWAAGGYEQYF	TGTGCCTGGGCCGCAGGGGGCTACGAGCAGTACTTC
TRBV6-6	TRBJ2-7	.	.	CASSYSVGSPYEQYF	TGTGCCAGCAGTTACTCGGTGGGGAGTCCCTACGAGCAGTACTTC
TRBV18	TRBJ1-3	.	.	CASSPEGSRNTIYF	TGTGCCAGCTCACCAGAGGGTAGCAGAAACACCATATATTTT
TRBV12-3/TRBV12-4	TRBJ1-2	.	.	CASRGLFASYTF	TGTGCCAGCAGGGGACTATTTGCTAGCTACACCTTC
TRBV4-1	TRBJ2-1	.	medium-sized	CASSQGLEVANEQFF	TGCGCCAGCAGCCAAGGACTGGAGGTAGCAAATGAGCAGTTCTTC
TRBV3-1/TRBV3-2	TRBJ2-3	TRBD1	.	CASSQTGGGTDTQYF	TGTGCCAGCAGCCAGACAGGGGGCGGCACAGATACGCAGTATTTT
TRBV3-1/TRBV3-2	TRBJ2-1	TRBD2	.	CASSKLAGSFNEQFF	TGTGCCAGCAGCAAGCTAGCGGGTTCATTCAATGAGCAGTTCTTC
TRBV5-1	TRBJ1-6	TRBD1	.	CASGDPGQGNSPLHF	TGCGCCAGCGGCGACCCTGGACAGGGGAATTCACCCCTCCACTTT
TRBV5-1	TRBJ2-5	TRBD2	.	CASRMQIAGQETQYF	TGCGCCAGCAGAATGCAGATAGCGGGGCAAGAGACCCAGTACTTC
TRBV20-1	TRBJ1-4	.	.	CSAGGNEKLFF	TGCAGTGCCGGAGGGAATGAAAAACTGTTTTTT
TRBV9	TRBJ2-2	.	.	CASSLGSNTGELFF	TGTGCCAGCAGCTTGGGCAGCAACACCGGGGAGCTGTTTTTT
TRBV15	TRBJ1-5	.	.	CATSEGVSNQPQHF	TGTGCCACCAGCGAAGGGGTTAGCAATCAGCCCCAGCATTTT
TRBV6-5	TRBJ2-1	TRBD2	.	CASSFRPGLVRNEQFF	TGTGCCAGCAGTTTCCGACCGGGACTAGTTCGTAATGAGCAGTTCTTC
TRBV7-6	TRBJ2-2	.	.	CASSFRLTDTGELFF	TGTGCCAGCAGCTTCAGGTTAACGGACACCGGGGAGCTGTTTTTT
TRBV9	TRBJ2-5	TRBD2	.	CASSVDTGGQETQYF	TGTGCCAGCAGCGTAGACACGGGGGGCCAAGAGACCCAGTACTTC
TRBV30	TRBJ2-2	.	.	CAWSLREPVGELFF	TGTGCCTGGAGTCTCCGGGAGCCTGTCGGGGAGCTGTTTTTT
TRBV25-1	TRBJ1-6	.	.	CASCQGKNSPLHF	TGTGCCAGCTGCCAGGGGAAGAATTCACCCCTCCACTTT
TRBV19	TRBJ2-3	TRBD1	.	CASSIGGRGTDTQYF	TGTGCCAGTAGTATAGGTGGCAGGGGGACAGATACGCAGTATTTT
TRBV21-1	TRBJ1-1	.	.	CASRRQNHTEAFF	TGTGCCAGCCGTCGACAGAATCACACTGAAGCTTTCTTT
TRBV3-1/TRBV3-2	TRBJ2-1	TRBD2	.	CASSQLAGNNEQFF	TGTGCCAGCAGCCAACTAGCGGGAAACAATGAGCAGTTCTTC
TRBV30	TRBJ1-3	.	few	CAWTWYSSGNTIYF	TGTGCCTGGACTTGGTACTCCTCTGGAAACACCATATATTTT
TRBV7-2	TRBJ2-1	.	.	CASSFWGGGGNEQFF	TGTGCCAGCAGCTTTTGGGGCGGGGGCGGAAATGAGCAGTTCTTC
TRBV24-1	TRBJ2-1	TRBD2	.	CATSDALAGEYNEQFF	TGTGCCACCAGTGATGCTCTAGCGGGAGAGTACAATGAGCAGTTCTTC
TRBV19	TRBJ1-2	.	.	CASSPTSVRDYGYTF	TGTGCCAGTAGTCCAACGAGCGTACGGGACTATGGCTACACCTTC
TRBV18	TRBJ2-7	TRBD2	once	CASSPVISGNSYEQYF	TGTGCCAGCTCACCGGTTATTAGCGGGAACTCCTACGAGCAGTACTTC
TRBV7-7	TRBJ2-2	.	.	CASSSGRGNTGELFF	TGTGCTAGCAGCTCCGGACGGGGGAACACCGGGGAGCTGTTTTTT
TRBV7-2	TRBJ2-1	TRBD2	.	CASSLVRTSGYNEQFF	TGTGCCAGCAGCTTAGTTCGGACTAGCGGCTACAATGAGCAGTTCTTC
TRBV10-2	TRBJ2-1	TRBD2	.	CASSGGTSDEQFF	TGCGCCAGCAGTGGCGGGACTAGCGATGAGCAGTTCTTC
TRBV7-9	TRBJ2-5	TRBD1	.	CASSLAAGGFQETQYF	TGTGCCAGCAGCTTAGCGGCAGGGGGCTTCCAAGAGACCCAGTACTTC
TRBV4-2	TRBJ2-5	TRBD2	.	CASSPGTSGPNRGETQYF	TGTGCCAGCAGCCCCGGGACTAGCGGGCCAAATCGAGGAGAGACCCAGTACTTC
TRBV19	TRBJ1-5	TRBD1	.	CASSQGAQGQPQHF	TGTGCCAGTAGCCAGGGGGCGCAAGGGCAGCCCCAGCATTTT
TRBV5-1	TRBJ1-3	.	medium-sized	CASSPSGPGNTIYF	TGCGCCAGCAGCCCTTCGGGTCCTGGAAACACCATATATTTT
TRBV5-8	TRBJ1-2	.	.	CASSSGVREDPYGYTF	TGTGCCAGCAGCTCCGGTGTCAGGGAGGATCCCTATGGCTACACCTTC
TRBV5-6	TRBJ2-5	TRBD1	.	CASSLWDRQETQYF	TGTGCCAGCAGCTTATGGGACAGGCAAGAGACCCAGTACTTC
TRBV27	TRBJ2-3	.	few	CASQLGRTSTDTQYF	TGTGCCAGCCAGTTGGGCAGGACTAGCACAGATACGCAGTATTTT
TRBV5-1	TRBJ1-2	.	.	CASSLSDSLGGYTF	TGCGCCAGCAGCTTGTCAGACAGCCTGGGCGGCTACACCTTC